A single T cell receptor beta chain is shown here with its context. Sequencing was performed with immunoSEQ multiplex PCR; in TCRdb, only in-frame clones are kept and a portion is missing. The table has 30,000 to 45,000 clones, roughly 89% seen once; the top ten hold around 0.47%. The data originate from a study of T cell changes during pregnancy in multiple sclerosis. The ends lost 6 bases at V and 1 base at J; junction bases unmatched: 5. The CDR3 runs to 15 residues. Germline values: CDR1 MNHNY, CDR2 SVGAGI (reference sequence). The V gene is TRBV6-6, the J gene TRBJ2-3, with 9 bases matching TRBD2. The sequence derives from a female donor in good health, enrolled as a control in a pregnancy study. The source material was CD4+ T cells from peripheral blood mononuclear cells, sampled in the second trimester of pregnancy. CDR3 protein: CASRISGGGTDTQYF. The DNA for the CDR3 is TGTGCCAGCAGAATTAGCGGGGGCGGCACAGATACGCAGTATTTT.